The source of this T cell receptor beta chain is a study of Ad26.COV2.S vaccination and SARS-CoV-2 variants. TCRdb keeps only in-frame clones here, not all; method: immunoSEQ multiplex PCR. This sample yields around 250,000 clones, of which 70% to 90% are seen a single time; less than 3.5% belongs to the top ten. This clone was seen a single time. Germline lookup yields CDR1 SNHLY and CDR2 FYNNEI. V dropped 6 bases and J dropped 5; count of bases not matched to a gene: 10. The CDR3 sequence is 16 residues long. Treatment here: roughly 20 received Ad26.COV2.S at low or high dose, single or two shots; 5 received placebo; per-sample allocation not given. The investigators took samples on day 63 after the first vaccine or placebo injection. An Ad26 vector was used to express Wuhan-strain SARS-CoV-2 spike as the vaccine.

The source of this sequence is a person between 18 and 65 years old who received the Ad26.COV2.S COVID-19 vaccine or a placebo. The sample in question was peripheral blood, obtained in a trial of Ad26.COV2.S vaccine versus placebo. This chain joins TRBV2 and TRBJ2-5; TRBD2 matches 12 bases. CDR3 DNA: TGTGCCAGCAGGCAGACTAGCGGGAGCGGTCCGGAGACCCAGTACTTC. It translates to CASRQTSGSGPETQYF.